This TCR beta chain is from a study of shared clonotypes between healthy human individuals (dated by TCRdb to the early 2020s). Study-level background: The cohort included a few men and two women between 18 and 49 years of age. For each donor, CD4 naive and CD4 memory were each given three plates, CD8 naive was given two plates, and CD8 memory was given one plate. To estimate repertoire size and how much clonotype sharing occurs between individuals, the study deeply sequenced the blood TCR repertoires of 5 or 6 healthy adults. To increase sequencing depth and limit assay-specific biases, TCR repertoire library preparation and sequencing were carried out by different laboratories using diverse techniques. Between about 0.9 and 9 billion PBMCs per donor were obtained by leukapheresis. Broader findings and caveats from the paper: Only blood was sampled, and tissue TCR repertoires likely differ from those in blood. Clonotypes shared by all four sorted-subset donors showed higher generation probabilities than non-shared clonotypes. The genetic and exposure-history diversity represented was limited by the small number of donors. Pairwise subsampling led to the expectation that sequencing depth would affect the degree of clonotype sharing among donors. Estimated clonotype richness was generally larger for naive than for memory subsets. When several donors were compared, the shared fraction of clonotypes was around 5% for naive CD4, 3% to 4% for naive CD8, 2.3% for memory CD4, and around 0.37% for memory CD8. Rarefaction of sorted-subset datasets indicated incomplete sequencing despite the large sequencing depth.

About this clone itself: The antigen this receptor binds is unknown. No per-base quality is available; no much larger clone lies one base away.

Healthy HIV-negative adults with no recently reported acute infections or vaccinations were included as donors. Every donor was a Caucasian adult living in Nashville, Tennessee, USA. CD4+ T cells were enriched by magnetic negative selection, after which naive cells were positively selected on CD45RA and the negative fraction was taken as the memory subset. Blood was collected by leukapheresis, and PBMCs were isolated by Ficoll-Histopaque density gradient centrifugation and then cryopreserved in liquid nitrogen vapor phase. Purity and quantity of every magnetically sorted T cell population were checked by analytical flow cytometry. From each sorted fraction, genomic DNA was isolated and quantified by UV absorbance on a Nanodrop 2000c. CDR1 MNHEY and CDR2 SMNVEV were looked up in the germline V gene (reference sequence). V loses 7 bases of germline sequence and J loses 0 bases, and the interval between the two ends is 13 bases. The CDR3 runs 15 residues from the cysteine to the phenylalanine. Of all the DNA, just the CDR3 is kept, 45 bases in frame from base 1.

Using the deep immunoSEQ assay, multiplex PCR amplified TCR CDR3 regions from genomic DNA. For each cell subset, the extracted genomic DNA was distributed evenly across all wells of several immunoSEQ 96-well plates, and each plate served as one replicate. For sorted subsets, around 200 ng genomic DNA, equal to about 30,000 T cell genomes, was loaded into each replicate PCR. Purified libraries were measured with a Qubit 3.0 fluorometer, size-checked on a Bioanalyzer 2100, and measured again with the KAPA Library Quantification kit. Each immunoSEQ 96-well plate was sequenced on its own single-read 150-cycle Illumina NextSeq 550 flow cell. The authors processed their data as follows. Because only junctional sequences without quality scores were contained in the immunoSEQ output, filtering matching that applied to full-length reads could not be performed. Sequences were annotated with PyIR, a Python wrapper for IgBLAST v1.9, using IMGT germline references to assign V/J genes and CDR3. Any read was removed if the V/J assignment was weak (E-value above 1e-6), the CDR3 was missing, or the read contained stop codons, out-of-frame junctions, or ambiguous translated residues. V3J clonotypes were defined as sequences sharing the same inferred V gene, J gene, and CDR3 amino acid sequence. Percentage overlap between repertoires was calculated by dividing the number of shared unique clonotypes by the size of the smaller repertoire. Repertoire richness was assessed with RTK rarefaction, the Chao1 estimator, and Recon v2.1 estimates of unobserved clonotypes. Generation probabilities for all TCRbeta clonotypes obtained by the gDNA method from a handful of donors were computed using OLGA. TCRdb's version of the immuneACCESS table is confined to in-frame rearrangements and falls short of the full clone set. An unresolved V gene accounts for under half of the shortfall where checked; the remainder is of unknown origin. V and J calls and clone size are copied from that table; D and trimming were computed from the DNA. A total of approximately 640,000 clones appear in this sample, approximately 79% of them only once. Together, the top ten hold under 2% of the sample.

The chain is encoded by TRBV27 joined to TRBJ2-1, with no confident D gene call. The sequenced sample consisted of memory CD4+ T cells sorted from blood. The cell subset or site label for this specimen denotes: CD45RA-negative fraction. The TCR was taken from a woman in her twenties or thirties in good health. The DNA sequence is given as TGTGCCAGCAAGCCACAATCGAGCTCCTACAATGAGCAGTTCTTC. This yields the protein CASKPQSSSYNEQFF.